This T cell receptor beta chain was sequenced in a study of cytomegalovirus exposure and HLA in healthy donors. As for the study in general: Membership in the Caucasian-associated ancestry cluster was found for around four fifths of approximately 400 genotyped donors.

Primers included in the PCR were 60 Vbeta and 13 Jbeta primers. TCRdb's copy holds only in-frame clones and misses some; the assay was immunoSEQ multiplex PCR. This table has around 140,000 clones, more than 75% appearing once. Study-level findings and limits: Researchers counted around 180 TCR beta chains as cytomegalovirus-associated.

A word on this clone: Its antigen is as yet unknown.

Germline V gene data show CDR1 as MGHDK and CDR2 as SYGVNS. The CDR3 covers 13 residues. V dropped 0 bases and J dropped 1 base, with 3 bases sitting between them. Source material: PBMCs. The TCR originated in a woman aged 30 to 39 in good health and CMV-seronegative. This chain joins TRBV25-1 and TRBJ1-1; no clear D. The CDR3 spells CASSEYRNTEAFF. CDR3 DNA: TGTGCCAGCAGTGAATACAGGAACACTGAAGCTTTCTTT. The full variable domain, with the rest looked up from reference TRBV25-1 and TRBJ1-1, is EADIYQTPRYLVIGTGKKITLECSQTMGHDKMYWYQQDPGMELHLIHYSYGVNSTEKGDLSSESTVSRIRTEHFPLTLESARPSHTSQYLCASSEYRNTEAFFGQGTRLTVV.